The 21 T cell receptor beta chains given below trace back to one sample, sequenced in a study of T cells in localized non-small cell lung cancer. Only in-frame clones appear in the TCRdb table, and some are missing; sequencing was by immunoSEQ multiplex PCR. The sample holds more than 4,500 clones, 30% to 40% seen once. The sequencing here drew on lung tumor tissue, taken before any cancer treatment. The receptors here all came from a female donor of 60 years or more with stage I lung adenocarcinoma.

The rearrangement joins TRBV9 to TRBJ1-5; 10 nucleotides match TRBD1. The CDR3 covers 15 residues. From germline, CDR1 is SGDLS and CDR2 YYNGEE. Losses at the gene ends were 6 bases for V and 2 bases for J; bases not matched to a gene: 5. The CDR3 here is CASTLTGGGNQPQHF. The CDR3 nucleotides are TGTGCCAGCACTCTGACAGGGGGCGGCAATCAGCCCCAGCATTTT.

The chain recombines TRBV30 with TRBJ1-1; D not resolved. Looked up from germline, CDR1 is GTSNPN and CDR2 is SVGIG (reference sequence). V was shortened by 4 bases and J by 5 bases, with 17 bases between the two germline ends. The CDR3 extends over 14 amino acids. In DNA, the CDR3 is TGTGCCTGGAACCCCGGACGGGCGGGGACTGAAGCTTTCTTT. It specifies CAWNPGRAGTEAFF.

CDR3 DNA: TGTGCCAGCAGCTCCAGGGTCAACACTGAAGCTTTCTTT. It yields the protein CASSSRVNTEAFF. The chain carries TRBV6-8 and TRBJ1-1; D perhaps matches TRBD1 (5 bases). The V gene lost 6 bases and the J gene lost 2 bases, with 10 bases spanning the gap. The germline V gene encodes CDR1 MNHGY and CDR2 SAAAGT. The CDR3 extends over 13 amino acids.

The rearrangement links TRBV11-3 to TRBJ2-1; 7 positions agree with TRBD1. Germline loops: CDR1 SGHNT, CDR2 YENEEA. CDR3 length: 14 amino acids. J was trimmed by 10 bases and V by 2 bases; bases with no gene match: 8. The CDR3 nucleotides are TGTGCCAGCAGCTTATCCTCAGACAGGGTCGAGCAGTTCTTC. Its protein product is CASSLSSDRVEQFF.

This clone came up a few times. The rearrangement uses TRBV30 and TRBJ1-1; D may be TRBD1 (6 bases). Trimming removed 2 bases at V and 5 bases at J, with 15 bases between. Germline V gives CDR1 GTSNPN, CDR2 SVGIG (reference sequence). The CDR3 is 14 residues long. In DNA, the CDR3 is TGTGCCTGGAGTCACACTAGGGGGGGTACTGAAGCTTTCTTT. Translating it yields CAWSHTRGGTEAFF.

This clone occurred once. The chain uses TRBV10-2 and TRBJ2-7, with D possibly matching TRBD1 (6 bases). The CDR3 is 14 amino acids. Between the trimmed V and J ends, which lost 3 bases and 1 base, there was a span of 10 bases. Germline CDR1 is WSHSY and CDR2 is SAAADI. The CDR3 protein is CASSDGTRSYEQYF. The CDR3 nucleotides are TGCGCCAGCAGTGACGGGACAAGATCCTACGAGCAGTACTTC.

The V and J genes are TRBV6-8 and TRBJ2-7; D uncertain. The germline V gene encodes CDR1 MNHGY and CDR2 SAAAGT. The CDR3 loop spans 12 amino acids. V lost 5 bases, J lost 5 bases, and 10 bases lay in between. The CDR3 DNA reads as TGTGCCAGCAGTACCCGCACGGACGAGCAGTACTTC. The encoded protein is CASSTRTDEQYF.

This clone was detected only a few times. J is TRBJ1-5 and V is TRBV6-8; 7 bases line up with TRBD1. From germline, CDR1 is MNHGY and CDR2 SAAAGT. The CDR3 contains 14 residues. V shed 2 bases and J 6 bases; nucleotides not matched to a gene: 4. This CDR3 reads CASSYGRGSQPQHF. CDR3 DNA: TGTGCCAGCAGTTACGGCAGGGGGAGTCAGCCCCAGCATTTT.

This clone is medium-sized in the sample. The chain combines TRBV11-3 with TRBJ1-1; perhaps TRBD1 as D (6 bases). The CDR3 is made up of 15 amino acids. Germline V gene lookup returns CDR1 SGHNT and CDR2 YENEEA. V shed 5 bases and J shed 5 bases, with 18 bases lying between them. The CDR3 spells CASSAPGGTTTEAFF. The CDR3 region has the DNA TGTGCCAGCAGCGCCCCCGGAGGGACAACAACTGAAGCTTTCTTT.

V gene TRBV7-6 combines with J gene TRBJ2-3, with D possibly being TRBD2 (6 bases). From germline, CDR1 is SGHVS and CDR2 FNYEAQ. V lost 3 bases and J 2 bases, leaving 12 bases between the germline ends. CDR3 length equals 15 residues. The CDR3 nucleotides read TGTGCCAGCAGCTTGGAGGGTGGGTTCACAGATACGCAGTATTTT. This codes for CASSLEGGFTDTQYF.

In this sample, this clone turned up a few times. The V call is TRBV9, the J call TRBJ2-2; 8 bases match TRBD2. Germline CDR1 and CDR2: SGDLS and YYNGEE. Trimming removed 0 bases from V and 5 bases from J; junction bases left unmatched: 9. The CDR3 covers 17 residues. The CDR3 sequence: CASSVDRLAGRTGELFF. In DNA, the CDR3 is TGTGCCAGCAGCGTAGACCGATTAGCGGGGAGAACCGGGGAGCTGTTTTTT.

This clone was detected many times. This rearrangement joins TRBV11-3 to TRBJ1-5; 11 bases line up with TRBD1. J was trimmed by 6 bases and V by 1 base; bases with no gene match: 11. The CDR3 sequence is 18 residues long. The germline V gene has CDR1 SGHNT and CDR2 YENEEA. CDR3 region: CASSLGLFGQGASQPQHF. The CDR3 DNA sequence: TGTGCCAGCAGCTTAGGGCTTTTCGGACAGGGGGCATCTCAGCCCCAGCATTTT.

The gene calls are TRBV15 and TRBJ1-2, with 8 nucleotides matching TRBD1. Germline CDR1 reads LNHNV; CDR2 reads YYDKDF (reference sequence). The CDR3 is 15 residues long. V shed 2 bases and J 4 bases; nucleotides not matched to a gene: 6. In nucleotides, the CDR3 is TGTGCCACCAGCAGACAGGGGGCCGGGATCTATGGCTACACCTTC. It encodes CATSRQGAGIYGYTF.

The genes are TRBV5-1 and TRBJ1-4, with D maybe TRBD1 (5 bases). V was cut by 3 bases and J by 4 bases, with 13 bases left in between. Germline V gene data show CDR1 as SGHRS and CDR2 as YFSETQ. The CDR3 is 15 amino acids. For the CDR3, the DNA is TGCGCCAGCAGCTCCACAGGAGGGATTAATGAAAAACTGTTTTTT. Its translation: CASSSTGGINEKLFF.

This clone counts as medium-sized. CDR3 sequence: CASSSPLGAWAEKLFF. The CDR3 DNA follows: TGTGCCAGCAGTTCCCCCCTAGGGGCCTGGGCTGAAAAACTGTTTTTT. The rearrangement uses TRBV28 and TRBJ1-4, with D maybe TRBD1 (5 bases). V was pared by 4 bases and J by 7 bases, with 19 bases between. The germline V gene has CDR1 MDHEN and CDR2 SYDVKM. CDR3 size: 16 residues. Full variable domain (outside the CDR3, taken from reference TRBV28 and TRBJ1-4): DVKVTQSSRYLVKRTGEKVFLECVQDMDHENMFWYRQDPGLGLRLIYFSYDVKMKEKGDIPEGYSVSREKKERFSLILESASTNQTSMYLCASSSPLGAWAEKLFFGSGTQLSVL.

The CDR3 is CASSAGQQSDEQYF. The CDR3 DNA follows: TGTGCCAGCAGTGCCGGACAACAATCGGACGAGCAGTACTTC. The rearrangement joins TRBV6-8 to TRBJ2-7, with a possible D match to TRBD1 (5 bases). This CDR3 has 14 residues. Germline values: CDR1 MNHGY, CDR2 SAAAGT. Trimming removed 5 bases from V and 5 bases from J, with 16 bases in between.

In its sample, this clone ranks as medium-sized. This sequence joins TRBV11-3 and TRBJ2-7, with D possibly matching TRBD2 (7 bases). The CDR3 covers 18 residues. Germline loops: CDR1 SGHNT, CDR2 YENEEA. V was shortened by 5 bases and J by 3 bases, with 26 bases between the two germline ends. The CDR3 is CASSHPSIGGRPYYEQYF. The CDR3 nucleotides read TGTGCCAGCAGCCACCCTTCGATCGGGGGGCGTCCCTACTACGAGCAGTACTTC.

V and J are TRBV28 and TRBJ2-2, with 8 bases lining up with TRBD2. This CDR3 comprises 17 residues. The V and J ends lost 6 bases and 5 bases, in that order; junction bases with no gene match: 14. CDR1 MDHEN and CDR2 SYDVKM come from the germline V gene. The CDR3 loop is CASRHGGAGGYTGELFF. CDR3 bases: TGTGCCAGCAGGCACGGGGGGGCCGGGGGTTATACCGGGGAGCTGTTTTTT.

This clone occurred once. The rearrangement joins TRBV19 to TRBJ1-2; D unresolved. Germline V gene data show CDR1 as LNHDA and CDR2 as SQIVND (reference sequence). There are 14 residues in the CDR3. The V end lost 9 bases, the J end lost 1 base, and 15 bases lay between the germline ends. Here the CDR3 reads CASNKQRINYGYTF. The DNA of the CDR3 is TGTGCCAGCAATAAACAGAGGATTAACTATGGCTACACCTTC.

Within the sample, this clone is large. This sequence joins TRBV6-8 and TRBJ1-6; unclear D gene. Trimming shortened V by 5 bases and J by 3 bases, and 8 bases separated the two germline ends. The V gene's germline CDR1 is MNHGY and CDR2 SAAAGT. CDR3 length: 14 amino acids. This chain's CDR3 is CASSRADYNSPLHF. In DNA form, the CDR3 reads TGTGCCAGCAGTAGGGCAGACTATAATTCACCCCTCCACTTT.

The CDR3 loop is CASMGRPHRFSNQPQHF. The CDR3 DNA sequence: TGTGCCAGTATGGGAAGGCCCCATAGATTTAGCAATCAGCCCCAGCATTTT. The chain combines TRBV19 with TRBJ1-5; D not certain. The CDR3 has 17 residues. CDR1 is LNHDA, CDR2 SQIVND, per germline (reference sequence). The V gene lost 7 bases and the J gene lost 0 bases, with 19 bases spanning the gap.